What follows describes a single TCR beta chain. The length of the CDR3 is 16 residues. Germline V gene sequence: CDR1 KGHSH, CDR2 LQKENI. V gave up 3 bases and J gave up 10 bases, with 25 bases separating them. This entry is derived from a study of graft-versus-host responses after intestinal transplantation. Repertoires were generated with immunoSEQ multiplex PCR, while TCRdb's copy carries only in-frame clones and drops some. This table has about 23,000 clones, 90% to 95% appearing once. The input for sequencing was PBMCs, taken around 40 days after intestinal transplant. The chain has TRBV18 and TRBJ2-7, with D tentatively TRBD1 (5 bases). The TCR sequence derives from a human patient who received an intestinal transplant, so some T cells may come from the graft donor. The CDR3 nucleotides are TGTGCCAGCTCACCGAGCCTCCCGGTCCGCCGAGGACACCAGTACTTC. The encoded protein is CASSPSLPVRRGHQYF.